This T cell receptor beta chain was found in a study of T cell responses to AZD1222 COVID-19 vaccine (dated by TCRdb to the early 2020s). For the study in its entirety: TCR sequencing was performed for fewer than 250 trial participants, of whom 200 to 210 were given two doses of AZD1222 and some 26 were given two doses of MenACWY control vaccine. Enrollment into the trials was organized by age into subgroups of 18-55, 56-69 and 70-plus years, and those subgroups contained roughly 150, 30 and 60 TCR-sequenced participants, respectively. What the work shows at the level of the full study, not this receptor alone: The 56-69-year group was small, and its depth increase did not reach significance, likely because of low power. Participants were mostly white British and included more females than males, and it was suggested by the authors that clonal diversity may have been underestimated. The vaccine-associated CD4 TCRs covered the entire spike protein, and the dominant responses fell in regions 160-218 and 743-854. Nearly half of unique spike-specific TCRs reportedly recognized epitopes outside regions mutated in the B.1.351 and B.1.1.7 variants. Because no day 14 peak-response samples were available, repertoires were characterized only after the peak T cell response. Spike-specific TCR breadth and depth rose significantly after two AZD1222 doses compared with day 0 and with MenACWY recipients. Conclusions about previously exposed vaccinees are limited, since just 5 to 7 AZD1222 recipients were seropositive for SARS-CoV-2 at baseline.

The CDR3 regions of human TCRbeta chains were subjected to immunosequencing. The published analysis was carried out like this. Repertoire TCRs were matched against a reference library of SARS-CoV-2-specific TCRs generated with the MIRA antigen-specificity platform. Breadth was defined as the fraction of unique TCRs that were SARS-CoV-2-associated. Depth was defined as the fraction of total T cells that were SARS-CoV-2-associated. Using the MIRA data, each spike-specific TCR was mapped to the spike region that the TCR reacts to and placed in a CD4 or CD8 class. Log10-transformed breadth and depth values were compared by one-way ANOVA with Sidak's multiple comparisons tests. This is the immuneACCESS table as TCRdb keeps it, with only in-frame sequences that have V and J called. A part of the clones is gone; compared with another copy, unresolved V genes explain less than half, and the rest is unexplained. V and J calls plus clone size are reproduced from that table; the DNA served to infer D and trimming. Across this sample there are more than 95,000 clones, with about 89% seen only once. The biggest ten clones account for 3% to 3.5% of the sample.

The intended sense of this specimen's time point label: about 28 days (+/-7) after the second vaccine dose. The sample's treatment or condition label, decoded: meningococcal conjugate vaccine given as trial control. The vaccinee samples were drawn from two UK trials, COV001 and COV002, one of which was a single-blind randomized controlled phase 2/3 trial testing AZD1222 (ChAdOx1 nCoV-19) in healthy adults. For TCRbeta chain sequencing, PBMC samples were collected from trial participants at day 0 and at day 28 after the second dose. This clone was seen a single time. No antigen is known for it. The input lacks base qualities; no much larger clone sits a single base away. This specimen consisted of peripheral blood, obtained 28 days after the second dose of the MenACWY control vaccine. This clonotype was obtained from an adult who received the MenACWY meningococcal vaccine as a control.

For the CDR3, the sequence is CASSQASSRQGVPYEQYF. The DNA sequence is TGCGCCAGCAGCCAAGCGAGTTCGCGACAGGGTGTCCCCTACGAGCAGTACTTC. The V and J segments used are TRBV4-3 and TRBJ2-7, and 7 junctional nucleotides match TRBD1. Germline trimming amounts to 1 base on V and 2 bases on J, with 14 as the count of junction bases outside the gene matches. The germline V gene encodes CDR1 LGHNA and CDR2 YSLEER. Taken from cysteine to phenylalanine, the CDR3 has 18 residues. Just CDR3 DNA is preserved here, 54 bases in frame from base 1.